This T cell receptor beta chain came from a study of cytomegalovirus exposure and HLA in healthy donors. On the study more broadly: A prior analysis found roughly 100 million unique TCR beta sequences from 170 million or so T cells.

A word on this clone: No antigen is known for it. The same CDR3 also results from other DNA sequences found in this sample.

Study results and caveats: A missense DCLRE1C variant was associated with V- and J-gene trimming of TCR beta chains in a later analysis, and an independent cohort replicated the association. The likely explanation for a cluster of highly shared sequence variants was sequencing artifact.

In germline, CDR1 is LNHDA, CDR2 SQIVND (reference sequence). This CDR3 contains 13 residues. V lost 5 bases and J lost 5, with 12 bases in between. It was with 60 Vbeta and 13 Jbeta primers that the PCR ran. Measured with immunoSEQ multiplex PCR; TCRdb has only the in-frame clones, and not every one. The sample holds some 200,000 clones, around four fifths seen once. V usage is TRBV19 and J usage is TRBJ1-1, with TRBD1 as a possible D gene (6 bases). The sequenced sample consisted of PBMCs. The TCR was taken from a female donor in good health and CMV-seronegative. CDR3 region: CASSPQGGTEAFF. CDR3 coding DNA: TGTGCCAGTAGTCCACAGGGTGGAACTGAAGCTTTCTTT.